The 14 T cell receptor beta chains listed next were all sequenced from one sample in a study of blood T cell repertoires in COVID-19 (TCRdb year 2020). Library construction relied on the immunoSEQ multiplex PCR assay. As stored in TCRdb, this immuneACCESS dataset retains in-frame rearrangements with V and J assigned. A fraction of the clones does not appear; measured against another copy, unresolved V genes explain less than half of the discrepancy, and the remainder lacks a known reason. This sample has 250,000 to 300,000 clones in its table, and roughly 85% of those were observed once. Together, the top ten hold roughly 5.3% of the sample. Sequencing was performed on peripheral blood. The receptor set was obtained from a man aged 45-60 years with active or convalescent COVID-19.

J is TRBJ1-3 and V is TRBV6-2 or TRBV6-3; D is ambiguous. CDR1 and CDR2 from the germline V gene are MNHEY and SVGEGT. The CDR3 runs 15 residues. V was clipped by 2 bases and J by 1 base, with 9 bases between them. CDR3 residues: CASSYPRRSGNTIYF. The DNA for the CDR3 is TGTGCCAGCAGTTACCCCCGGCGGTCTGGAAACACCATATATTTT.

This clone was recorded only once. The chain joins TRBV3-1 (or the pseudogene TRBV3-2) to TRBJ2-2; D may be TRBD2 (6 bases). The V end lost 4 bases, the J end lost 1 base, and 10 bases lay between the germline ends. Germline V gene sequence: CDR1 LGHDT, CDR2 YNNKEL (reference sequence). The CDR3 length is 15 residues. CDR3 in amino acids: CASSPRDWNTGELFF. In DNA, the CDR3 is TGTGCCAGCAGCCCACGGGACTGGAACACCGGGGAGCTGTTTTTT.

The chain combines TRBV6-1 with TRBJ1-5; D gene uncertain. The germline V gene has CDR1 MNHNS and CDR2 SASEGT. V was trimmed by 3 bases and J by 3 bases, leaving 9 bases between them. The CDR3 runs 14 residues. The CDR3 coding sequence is TGTGCCAGCAGTGAGTCAGGATACAATCAGCCCCAGCATTTT. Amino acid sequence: CASSESGYNQPQHF.

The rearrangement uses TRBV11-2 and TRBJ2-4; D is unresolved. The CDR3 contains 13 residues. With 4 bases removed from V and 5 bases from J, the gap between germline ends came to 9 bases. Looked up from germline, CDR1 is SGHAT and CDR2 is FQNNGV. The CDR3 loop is CASSSPGQNIQYF. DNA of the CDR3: TGTGCCAGCAGCTCACCTGGGCAAAACATTCAGTACTTC. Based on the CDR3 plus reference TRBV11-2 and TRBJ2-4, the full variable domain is EAGVAQSPRYKIIEKRQSVAFWCNPISGHATLYWYQQILGQGPKLLIQFQNNGVVDDSQLPKDRFSAERLKGVDSTLKIQPAKLEDSAVYLCASSSPGQNIQYFGAGTRLSVL.

The CDR3 loop is CASSLQGEKLFF. CDR3 bases: TGTGCCAGCAGCTTACAGGGTGAAAAACTGTTTTTT. This chain joins TRBV7-2 and TRBJ1-4, with a tentative D call TRBD1 (5 bases). Trimming shortened V by 2 bases and J by 7 bases, and 5 bases separated the two germline ends. CDR3 size: 12 residues. Germline V gene sequence: CDR1 SGHTA, CDR2 FQGNSA.

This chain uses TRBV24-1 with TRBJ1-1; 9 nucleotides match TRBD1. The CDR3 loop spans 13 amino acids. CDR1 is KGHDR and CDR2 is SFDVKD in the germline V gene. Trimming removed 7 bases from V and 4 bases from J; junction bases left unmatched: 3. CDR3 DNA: TGTGCCACCAGGGACAGGGGCGGCACTGAAGCTTTCTTT. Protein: CATRDRGGTEAFF.

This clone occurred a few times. CDR3 region: CAISRDMDLSGNTIYF. Written as DNA, the CDR3 is TGTGCCATCAGCCGGGACATGGATCTCTCTGGAAACACCATATATTTT. The chain is built from TRBV10-3 and TRBJ1-3, with D perhaps matching TRBD1 (6 bases). Trimming pared 6 bases from V and 0 bases from J, leaving 15 bases between. The CDR3 has 16 amino acids. Germline CDR1 ENHRY, CDR2 SYGVKD.

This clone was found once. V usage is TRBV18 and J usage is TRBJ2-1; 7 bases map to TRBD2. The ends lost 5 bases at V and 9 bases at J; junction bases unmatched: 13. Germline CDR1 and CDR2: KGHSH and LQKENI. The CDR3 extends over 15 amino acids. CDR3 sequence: CASSAQAGPLGEQFF. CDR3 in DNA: TGTGCCAGCTCAGCCCAAGCGGGACCGCTAGGTGAGCAGTTCTTC.

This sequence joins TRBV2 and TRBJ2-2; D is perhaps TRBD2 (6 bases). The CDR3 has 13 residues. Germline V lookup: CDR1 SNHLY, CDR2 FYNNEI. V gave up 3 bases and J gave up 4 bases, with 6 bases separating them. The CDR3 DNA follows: TGTGCCAGCAGTGAGGGGGGCACCGGGGAGCTGTTTTTT. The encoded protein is CASSEGGTGELFF.

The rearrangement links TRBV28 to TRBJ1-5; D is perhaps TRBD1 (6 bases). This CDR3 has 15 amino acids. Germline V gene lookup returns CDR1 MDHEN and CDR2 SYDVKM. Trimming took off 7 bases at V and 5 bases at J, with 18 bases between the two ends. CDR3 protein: CASKLPGQGYQPQHF. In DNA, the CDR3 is TGTGCCAGCAAGCTTCCGGGGCAGGGGTATCAGCCCCAGCATTTT.

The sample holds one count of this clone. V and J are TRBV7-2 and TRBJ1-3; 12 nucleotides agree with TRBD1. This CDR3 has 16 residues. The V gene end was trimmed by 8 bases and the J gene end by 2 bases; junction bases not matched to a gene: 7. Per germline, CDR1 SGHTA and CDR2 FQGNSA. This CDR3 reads CASAGTGGVTGNTIYF. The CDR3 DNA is TGTGCCAGCGCCGGGACAGGGGGCGTTACTGGAAACACCATATATTTT.

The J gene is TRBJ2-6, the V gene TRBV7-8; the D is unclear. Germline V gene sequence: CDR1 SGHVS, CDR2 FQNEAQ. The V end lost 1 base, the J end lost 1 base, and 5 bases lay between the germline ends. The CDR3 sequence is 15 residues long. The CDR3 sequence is CASSLGLSGANVLTF. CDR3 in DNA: TGTGCCAGCAGCTTAGGACTTTCTGGGGCCAACGTCCTGACTTTC.

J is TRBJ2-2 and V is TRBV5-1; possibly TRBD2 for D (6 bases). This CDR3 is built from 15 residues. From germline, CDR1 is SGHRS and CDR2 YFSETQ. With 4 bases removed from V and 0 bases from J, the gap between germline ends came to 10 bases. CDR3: CASSPGLANTGELFF. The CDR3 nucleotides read TGCGCCAGCAGCCCGGGACTCGCGAACACCGGGGAGCTGTTTTTT.

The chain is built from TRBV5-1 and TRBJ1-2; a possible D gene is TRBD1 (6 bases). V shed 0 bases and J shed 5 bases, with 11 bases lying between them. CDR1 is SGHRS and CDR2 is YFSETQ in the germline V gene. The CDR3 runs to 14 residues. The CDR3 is CASSLEGEWYGYTF. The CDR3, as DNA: TGCGCCAGCAGCTTGGAGGGGGAGTGGTATGGCTACACCTTC.